This T cell receptor (beta chain) was captured in a study of shared clonotypes between healthy human individuals. At the level of the study: Three plates were used per donor for CD4 naive, three for CD4 memory, two for CD8 naive and one for CD8 memory. Overall study results and limits: A small donor pool kept down the genetic and exposure-history diversity that was represented. Sequencing depth was a factor that was expected to affect clonotype sharing among donors.

Regarding this clone: Its antigen remains unidentified.

A split of CD4+ cells into CD45RA+ naive and CD45RA-negative memory subsets was performed. This CDR3 has 15 residues. V was pared by 5 bases and J by 0 bases, with 11 bases between. Germline CDR1 SGHRS, CDR2 YFSETQ. This table comes from immunoSEQ multiplex PCR, and its TCRdb copy is limited to in-frame clones, with some not included. The data hold about 1.5 million clones, with 98% observed a single time. The genes are TRBV5-1 and TRBJ1-4; D is possibly TRBD1 (6 bases). What was sequenced was naive CD4+ T cells sorted from blood. Sample subset: CD45RA+ positively selected. The origin of this receptor is a man aged 25-40 years in good health. The CDR3 sequence is CASRTDSATNEKLFF. The CDR3 nucleotides are TGCGCCAGCAGAACGGACAGTGCAACTAATGAAAAACTGTTTTTT.